A single sample is the source of the 14 T cell receptor delta chains below, sequenced in a study of γδ T cells in repeated Plasmodium falciparum infection. TCRdb redid the clone calls on the multiplex PCR reads with CATT. Found here are about 51,000 delta-chain clones, roughly 1.9% of them singletons; the top ten hold approximately 25%. Bulk repertoires came from Vgamma9/Vdelta2+ or Vdelta2-negative gammadelta T cells flow-sorted from PBMC. Input material: gamma-delta T cells from blood. The receptors originated from a pool of human donors (malaria-infected and uninfected, not separated).

Turning to this clone: This DNA's translation and the protein TCRdb lists, from a much larger clone, do not match at residue 18, likely due to a read error; the protein shown is translated from the DNA. The J gene was not called, though the V gene is TRDV1; the D call TRDD3 from the table was never checked on the DNA. This CDR3 is 20 amino acids long. Germline CDR1 and CDR2: TSWWSYY and QGS. This CDR3 is CALGEQFHVLGDFAHLKHIF. In DNA, the CDR3 is TGTGCTCTTGGGGAACAATTCCACGTACTGGGGGATTTTGCACATTTGAAACACATCTTT.

This clone was picked up many times. For the CDR3, the DNA is TGTGCCTGTGATTCTCTGGGGGTCACCGATAAACTCATCTTT. It translates to CACDSLGVTDKLIF. The chain recombines TRDV2 with TRDJ1, with TRDD3 identical over 7 bases. The CDR3 contains 14 residues. The V and J ends lost 4 bases and 1 base, in that order; junction bases with no gene match: 5. CDR1 is GEAIGNYY and CDR2 is EKD in the germline V gene.

Turning to this clone: TCRdb pairs this DNA with a much larger clone's protein that differs at residue 4, likely a read error; the protein shown was translated from the DNA. This chain connects TRDV2 to TRDJ1, with 8 nucleotides matching TRDD3. TCRdb gives no J gene; it was assigned here by matching the DNA to germline. CDR1 GEAIGNYY and CDR2 EKD come from the germline V gene. The CDR3 spans 21 residues. DNA for the CDR3: TGTGCCTGTGGCACCGGAGAGATCTACTGGGGGCCTACGGGGGGTTCCGATAAACTCATCTTT. Protein product: CACGTGEIYWGPTGGSDKLIF.

This clone was counted only a few times. This likely stems from a read error, as it lies one base from a far larger clone. At the DNA level, this CDR3 is encoded by other sequences in the same sample as well. The chain links TRAV38-2/DV8 to TRDJ1, with D perhaps being TRDD2 or TRDD3 (7 bases each). No J gene is reported in TCRdb; it was inferred here by comparing the DNA with germline. The V end lost 4 bases, the J end lost 0 bases, and 28 bases lay between the germline ends. The CDR3 runs 20 residues. CDR1 and CDR2 from the germline V gene are TSESDYY and QEAYKQQN. This chain's CDR3 is CAYRGPSFVLGSSYTDKLIF. The DNA of the CDR3 is TGTGCTTATAGGGGGCCTTCCTTCGTACTGGGGTCCTCGTACACCGATAAACTCATCTTT.

This clone was counted ten times or more. TCRdb has a much larger clone's protein, which differs at residue 9 from the translation of this DNA, likely because of a read error; what is shown is the protein translated from the DNA. The chain joins TRDV2 to TRDJ1; D is perhaps TRDD3 (6 bases). No J segment appears in TCRdb, so it was assigned here by matching the sequence to germline. In germline, CDR1 is GEAIGNYY, CDR2 EKD. This CDR3 is 13 amino acids long. The CDR3 nucleotides read TGTGCCTGTGAGGGGATCGGCACCGGTAAACTCATCTTT. Amino acid sequence: CACEGIGTGKLIF.

Remarks on this clone: The TCRdb protein, from a much larger clone, departs from this DNA's translation at residue 14, likely by read error; the protein shown derives from the DNA. The chain couples TRDV1 to TRDJ1; 8 positions agree with TRDD3. The J gene, missing from TCRdb, was assigned here through DNA to germline matching. Germline trimming cut 5 bases from V and 0 bases from J; bases unmatched to any gene: 29. CDR3 length equals 23 residues. Germline CDR1 TSWWSYY, CDR2 QGS. CDR3 sequence: CALGPPGPPHHFYRGINTDKLIF. CDR3 in DNA: TGTGCTCTTGGGCCCCCGGGACCTCCACACCACTTTTACCGGGGGATAAACACCGATAAACTCATCTTT.

This clone was recorded many times. This may be a read error, as it is one base from a much larger clone. Other DNA sequences in this sample translate to the same CDR3. This chain joins TRDV2 and TRDJ3; 12 nucleotides match TRDD3. TCRdb leaves out the J gene; it was filled in here by matching the DNA to germline. This CDR3 contains 21 residues. Per germline, CDR1 GEAIGNYY and CDR2 EKD. The CDR3 region has the DNA TGCGCCTGTGACGCGGACTGGGGGATACCTTACAGCTCCTGGGACACCCGACAGATGTTTTTC. It yields the protein CACDADWGIPYSSWDTRQMFF.

The table lists this clone with many counts. The protein given by TCRdb reflects a much larger clone and differs at residue 20 from this DNA's translation, likely from a read error; the protein shown is the DNA's translation. This rearrangement joins TRDV1 to TRDJ2; TRDD3 matches at 7 bases. TCRdb records no J gene; here it was assigned by comparing the DNA to germline. Germline V lookup: CDR1 TSWWSYY, CDR2 QGS. The CDR3 sequence is 24 residues long. The CDR3 DNA sequence: TGTGCTCTTGGGAAGCGTTTGGCAATACTTTTCAAACTCCTTGGGGATATGTCGACAACACAACTCTTCTTT. Protein: CALGKRLAILFKLLGDMSTTQLFF.

This clone was seen many times. This likely traces to a read error, being one base from a far larger clone. Other DNA sequences in this specimen translate into the identical CDR3. V and J are TRDV1 and TRDJ1; D gene unclear. The CDR3 runs 13 residues. Germline loops: CDR1 TSWWSYY, CDR2 QGS. Trimming removed 6 bases from V and 3 bases from J, with 11 bases in between. The DNA for the CDR3 is TGTGCTCTTGGACGCCTAAGGCCCGATAAACTCATCTTT. Encoded protein: CALGRLRPDKLIF.

This clone was found a few times. TCRdb assigns this DNA the protein of a much larger clone, which departs from its translation at residue 5; this likely reflects a read error, and the protein shown comes from translating the DNA. This sequence joins TRDV1 and TRDJ1; D might be TRDD3 (5 bases). The J gene was missing in TCRdb and was found by matching the end of the DNA to germline. CDR1 is TSWWSYY, CDR2 QGS, per germline. V gave up 6 bases and J gave up 0 bases, with 47 bases separating them. CDR3 length: 26 amino acids. DNA for the CDR3: TGTGCTCTTGGCCGAACTACCCGGGGGGCTTACGTGGTGGGGAATATACCTCAGGACTACACCGATAAACTCATCTTT. Residues: CALGRTTRGAYVVGNIPQDYTDKLIF.

This clone was picked up many times. The protein in TCRdb stems from a much larger clone and differs at residue 13 from this DNA's translation, likely a read error; here the protein is translated from the DNA. The V call is TRDV1, the J call TRDJ1; 10 nucleotides match TRDD3. TCRdb supplies no J gene; here it was assigned by aligning the nucleotide sequence to germline. The CDR3 loop spans 18 amino acids. Per germline, CDR1 TSWWSYY and CDR2 QGS. J lost 4 bases, V lost 5 bases, and 16 bases had no gene match. The CDR3 here is CALGTRFPYWGIFDKLIF. The DNA for the CDR3 is TGTGCTCTTGGGACCCGATTCCCGTACTGGGGGATCTTCGATAAACTCATCTTT.

This clone turned up a few times. The translation of this DNA and the TCRdb protein of a much larger clone differ at residue 17, probably owing to a read error; the protein shown here is translated from the DNA. This sequence joins TRDV2 and TRDJ3, with TRDD3 matching over 9 bases. TCRdb gives no J gene; it was assigned here by matching the DNA to germline. CDR1 and CDR2 (germline): GEAIGNYY, EKD. The CDR3 spans 21 residues. The CDR3 loop is CACDTASTGGLSSWDTQQMFF. CDR3 nucleotide sequence: TGTGCCTGTGACACGGCGAGTACTGGGGGACTAAGCTCCTGGGACACCCAACAGATGTTTTTC.

Details on this clone: Translating this DNA gives a protein that differs at residue 6 from the TCRdb one, which belongs to a much larger clone; a read error is likely, and the protein shown is this translation. The chain recombines TRDV1 with TRDJ1, with TRDD3 identical over 10 bases. TCRdb records no J gene; here it was assigned by comparing the DNA to germline. Germline-derived CDR1 and CDR2 are TSWWSYY and QGS. The CDR3 is 20 residues long. V shed 1 base and J 2 bases; nucleotides not matched to a gene: 16. The CDR3 sequence is CALGEHSRSYWGIMTDKLIF. DNA of the CDR3: TGTGCTCTTGGGGAACACTCTAGGTCGTACTGGGGGATTATGACCGATAAACTCATCTTT.

As to this clone: For this DNA, TCRdb reports the protein of a much larger clone, which diverges at residue 16, most likely from a read error; the protein presented here is translated directly from the DNA. The rearrangement joins TRDV1 to TRDJ1, with TRDD3 identical over 10 bases. Matching the DNA to germline supplied the J gene, which TCRdb does not give. CDR1 TSWWSYY and CDR2 QGS come from the germline V gene. CDR3 length: 20 residues. CDR3 coding DNA: TGTGCTCTTGGGGAACGACCCCCCCGCTGGGGGATATATTCCACCGAGAAACTCATCTTT. Translating it yields CALGERPPRWGIYSTEKLIF.